The clone carrying this T cell receptor (beta chain) was recorded at least ten times. The antigen remains unidentified. The entry originates in a study of regulatory T cells in long-lasting Graves disease. Overall study findings and caveats: Fewer public clonotypes were shared by new patients (966) than by persistent patients (about 3,000). Thyroid tissue went unexamined; only peripheral blood was analyzed. Because few samples were included, accuracy may have been lower.

Documented time point: newly diagnosed GD, antithyroid drugs for less than 3 months. Isolated PBMC RNA provided the starting material for the TCR library. Arm-PCR of CDR3 regions and iRepertoire HTBI primers were used to build TCR beta libraries. TCRdb fed the multiplex PCR reads into MiXCR, producing one record per CDR3 protein. The sample has more than 450,000 distinct CDR3 sequences, under 20% seen once. The same sample was also used in a study of T cells in Graves' hyperthyroidism and ophthalmopathy.

Sequenced here: peripheral blood mononuclear cells (PBMCs), sampled at new diagnosis, from a patient treated with antithyroid drugs. The sequence came from a man in his forties or fifties with Graves disease.

The CDR3 region is CAISGRLNYGYTF. In nucleotides, the CDR3 is TGTGCAATATCCGGGCGGCTAAACTATGGCTACACCTTC. J is TRBJ1-2 and V is TRBV30; no definite D call. Germline CDR1 GTSNPN, CDR2 SVGIG (reference sequence). This CDR3 spans 13 amino acids.